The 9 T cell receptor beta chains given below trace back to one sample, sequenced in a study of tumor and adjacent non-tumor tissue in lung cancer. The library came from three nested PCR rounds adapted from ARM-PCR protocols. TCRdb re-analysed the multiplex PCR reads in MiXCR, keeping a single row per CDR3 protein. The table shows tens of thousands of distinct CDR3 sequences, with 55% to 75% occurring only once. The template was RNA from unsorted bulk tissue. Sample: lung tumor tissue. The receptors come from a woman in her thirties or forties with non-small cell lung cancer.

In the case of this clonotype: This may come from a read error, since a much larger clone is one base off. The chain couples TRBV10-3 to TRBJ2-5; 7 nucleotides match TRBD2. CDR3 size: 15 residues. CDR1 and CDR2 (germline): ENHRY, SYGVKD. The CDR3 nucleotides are TGTTCCATCAGTGGCAGCGGGACTACCCAAGAGACCCAGTACTTC. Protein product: CSISGSGTTQETQYF.

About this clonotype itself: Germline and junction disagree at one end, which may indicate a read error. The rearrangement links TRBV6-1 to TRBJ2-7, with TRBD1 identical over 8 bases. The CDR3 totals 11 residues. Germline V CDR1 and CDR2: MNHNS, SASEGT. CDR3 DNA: TGTGCCAGCCGGGACAGGACGGTTGGGAACTTC. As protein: CASRDRTVGNF.

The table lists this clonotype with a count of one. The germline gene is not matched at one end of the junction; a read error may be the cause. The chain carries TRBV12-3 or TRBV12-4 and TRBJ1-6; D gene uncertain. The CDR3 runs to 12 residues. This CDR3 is CASCSSSSSLHF. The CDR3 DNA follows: TGTGCCAGCTGTTCTTCGAGTTCATCCCTCCACTTT.

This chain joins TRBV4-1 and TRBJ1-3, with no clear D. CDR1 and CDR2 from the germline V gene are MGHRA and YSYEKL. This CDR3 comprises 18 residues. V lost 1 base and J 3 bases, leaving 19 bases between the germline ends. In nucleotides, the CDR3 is TGCGCCAGCAGCCAAGTAAGAGGAGGCCGCCACTTTGGAAACACCATATATTTT. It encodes CASSQVRGGRHFGNTIYF.

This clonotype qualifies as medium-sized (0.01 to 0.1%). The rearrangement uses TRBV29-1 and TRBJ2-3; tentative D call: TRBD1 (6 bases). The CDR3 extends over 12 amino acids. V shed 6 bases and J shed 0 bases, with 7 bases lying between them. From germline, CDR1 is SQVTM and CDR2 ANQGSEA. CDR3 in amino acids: CSVRGSTDTQYF. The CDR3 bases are TGCAGCGTCAGGGGAAGCACAGATACGCAGTATTTT.

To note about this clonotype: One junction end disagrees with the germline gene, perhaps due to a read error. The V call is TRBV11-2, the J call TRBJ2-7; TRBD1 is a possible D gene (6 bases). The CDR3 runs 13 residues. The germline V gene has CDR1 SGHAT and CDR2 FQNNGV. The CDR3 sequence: CASSPYRDREQCF. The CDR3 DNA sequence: TGTGCTAGCAGCCCGTACAGGGATAGGGAGCAGTGCTTC.

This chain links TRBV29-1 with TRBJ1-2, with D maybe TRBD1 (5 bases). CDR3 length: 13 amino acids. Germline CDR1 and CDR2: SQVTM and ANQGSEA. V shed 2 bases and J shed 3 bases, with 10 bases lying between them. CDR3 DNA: TGCAGCGTTGAATCTCGGGACGACTATGGCTACACCTTC. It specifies CSVESRDDYGYTF.

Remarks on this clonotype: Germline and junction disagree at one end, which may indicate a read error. The CDR3 sequence: CSAGQDIRVSF. The CDR3 nucleotides are TGCAGTGCTGGACAGGACATTCGAGTTTCCTTT. The rearrangement uses TRBV20-1 and TRBJ1-1, with 7 bases lining up with TRBD1. Per germline, CDR1 DFQATT and CDR2 SNEGSKA (reference sequence). This CDR3 has 11 residues.

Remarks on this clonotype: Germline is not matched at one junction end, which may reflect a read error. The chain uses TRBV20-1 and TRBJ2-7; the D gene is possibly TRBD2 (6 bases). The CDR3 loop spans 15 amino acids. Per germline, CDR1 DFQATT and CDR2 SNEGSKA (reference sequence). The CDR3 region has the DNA TGCAGTGCTAGCCGTCTGCGGGGATTGTCCTACGAGCAGTATTTC. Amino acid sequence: CSASRLRGLSYEQYF.